These T cell receptor beta chains were read from a single sample in a study of T cell repertoires in cytomegalovirus infection. Using its own MiXCR run on the reads, TCRdb lists one record per CDR3 protein. The table records 740,000 or so distinct CDR3 sequences, roughly 35% of them present only once. The source material was PBMCs. These receptors originate from a human donor in good health (CMV status not recorded). Some clones in this sample may be carry-over from other donors' samples. The conserved cysteine and the conserved F or W are not part of the CDR3 here. The order of the fields is V gene, clone size, J gene, CDR3 protein. Clone size is stated in some rows and not others, as once, few, many or a class when expanded.

TRBV7-2,few,TRBJ1-1,ASSPRVVTEAF
TRBV7-8,many,TRBJ1-6,ASSVDNSPLH
TRBV7-2,many,TRBJ2-7,ASSEPGQGIAGPYEQY
TRBV4-1,few,TRBJ1-2,ASSHPGDNGYT
TRBV20-1,few,TRBJ2-5,SATTSSGRMFGETQY
TRBV4-2,few,TRBJ2-3,ASSQVVGKATDTQY
TRBV3-1,once,TRBJ2-1,ASLLTGGTYNEQF
TRBV19,few,TRBJ1-2,ASRTTGLSYGYT
TRBV6-5,.,TRBJ2-1,ASSYTAWSYNEQF
TRBV20-1,few,TRBJ1-5,SANQGYSNQPQH
TRBV20-1,many,TRBJ1-1,SARGWLGESVNTEAF
TRBV6-1,many,TRBJ1-5,ASRSYSNQPQH
TRBV7-3,.,TRBJ2-1,ASSSPPRDSAQPHRKEQF
TRBV5-6,.,TRBJ2-3,ASGVDRVRTDTQY
TRBV12-3/TRBV12-4,few,TRBJ1-1,ASSYEAGGNTEAF
TRBV28,.,TRBJ1-1,ASSLRRVQGASEAF
TRBV6-6,few,TRBJ2-7,ASSFITGGDWNEQY
TRBV14,.,TRBJ2-7,ASSQLRGPPYEQY
TRBV19,.,TRBJ2-1,ASSIGDSGHNEQF
TRBV7-9,.,TRBJ2-7,ASNRRDNPYEQY
TRBV7-6,few,TRBJ1-2,ASSPDRSGGYT
TRBV6-2/TRBV6-3,.,.,ASSATRGGEQY
TRBV7-2,many,TRBJ2-7,ASSLRAGGLYEQY
TRBV6-1,few,TRBJ2-1,ASSEWRGRGIDNEQF
TRBV7-2,few,TRBJ1-2,ASSFRDRGGYT
TRBV6-2/TRBV6-3,few,TRBJ2-7,ASSNSGQGTTQQY
TRBV27,few,TRBJ2-5,ASRPRGAQETQY
TRBV7-2,.,TRBJ1-3,ASSPVGGLHSGNTIY
TRBV12-3/TRBV12-4,.,TRBJ1-3,ASSPGGGGGHTIY
TRBV28,many,TRBJ2-3,ASRGTSGMWTDTQY
TRBV15,once,TRBJ2-1,ATSRDLRSYYNEQF
TRBV6-1,few,TRBJ2-3,ASSDRFTDTQY
TRBV28,.,TRBJ1-5,ATSLQYSNQPQH
TRBV5-4,.,TRBJ1-1,ASSLGGAETEAF
TRBV11-3,few,TRBJ2-3,ASSFWSGGNSNTQY
TRBV7-2,many,TRBJ1-1,ASSLWPMGGNTEAF
TRBV7-7,.,TRBJ2-2,ASSFLSTGELF
TRBV7-6,.,TRBJ2-1,ASSFRTSSANQF
TRBV9,few,TRBJ1-1,ASSVATGTEAF
TRBV7-3,.,TRBJ1-1,ASSGPPEAPSTEAF
TRBV12-3/TRBV12-4,.,TRBJ2-5,ASRTRSEETQY
TRBV19,.,TRBJ1-1,ASSIQTGVITEAF
TRBV6-1,few,TRBJ2-5,ASSEFPPLVTAGETQY
TRBV12-3/TRBV12-4,.,TRBJ2-1,ASSLQGRNEQF
TRBV11-2,.,TRBJ2-2,ASSLGFGLAGVFAGELF
TRBV27,.,TRBJ1-4,ASSLGRDKKLF
TRBV5-1,few,TRBJ2-7,ASSSERVPYEQY
TRBV12-3/TRBV12-4,.,TRBJ2-3,ASSLYPGQGKDTQY
TRBV11-2,.,TRBJ1-1,ASSFAGNRGTEAF
TRBV27,few,TRBJ2-1,ASRLGPGNYNEQF
TRBV7-6,few,TRBJ2-2,ASSLSGSGTARRELF
TRBV7-2,few,TRBJ2-1,ASSLRILVSYNEQF
TRBV7-8,many,TRBJ1-2,ASSLGRIAHGYT
TRBV7-8,many,TRBJ2-2,ASRSGQTGELF
TRBV10-3,.,TRBJ1-5,AISPGQGSGQPQH
TRBV5-1,.,TRBJ2-6,ASSLIAGGPGSGANVLT
TRBV11-2,few,TRBJ1-2,ASSDFRDRGRGYT
TRBV30,.,TRBJ1-1,AWTTGQGNTEAF
TRBV12-3/TRBV12-4,.,TRBJ2-7,ASSLRPSYEQY